The entry that follows covers one T cell receptor beta chain sequence. Its antigen is as yet unknown. The data stem from a study of monozygotic twins with inflammatory bowel disease. Whole blood, unsorted for T cells, was the source of total RNA. General study findings and limits: Twins with IBD had fewer clonotypes in common with others than healthy twins, particularly during disease activity.

The CDR3 has 12 amino acids. TCRdb reanalyzed the 5' RACE reads, giving one entry per CDR3 protein sequence and no DNA. This sample's table has hundreds of thousands of distinct CDR3 sequences. What was sequenced was blood. The sequence came from a human donor with ulcerative colitis or Crohn's disease, or a healthy co-twin of an affected twin (not recorded which). The gene calls are TRBV12-3 or TRBV12-4 and TRBJ1-1. The CDR3 protein is CATATANTEAFF.